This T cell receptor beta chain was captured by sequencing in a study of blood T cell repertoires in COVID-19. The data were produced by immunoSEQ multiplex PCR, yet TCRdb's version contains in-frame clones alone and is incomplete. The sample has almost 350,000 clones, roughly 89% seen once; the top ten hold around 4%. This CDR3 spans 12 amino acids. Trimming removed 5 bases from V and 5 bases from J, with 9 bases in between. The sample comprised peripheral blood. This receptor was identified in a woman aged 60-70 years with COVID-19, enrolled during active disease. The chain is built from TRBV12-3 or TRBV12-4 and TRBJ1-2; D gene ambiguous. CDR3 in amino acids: CASSPGFYGYTF. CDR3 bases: TGTGCCAGCAGTCCGGGGTTTTATGGCTACACCTTC.